This T cell receptor beta chain appears in the sequencing data of a study of TIL therapy for anti-PD-1-resistant metastatic lung cancer. V gave up 3 bases and J gave up 1 base, with 18 bases separating them. The germline V gene has CDR1 MDHEN and CDR2 SYDVKM. CDR3 length: 17 residues. Time point meaning: pre-treatment sample, taken before nivolumab and TIL therapy. The libraries were made with immunoSEQ v3. TCRdb's table, derived via immunoSEQ multiplex PCR, lists solely in-frame clones and lacks some. The table lists tens of thousands of clones, roughly 80% of them singletons. This clonotype was obtained from a person aged 25 to 85 with non-small cell lung cancer. Sequencing used blood, obtained at baseline. The chain carries TRBV28 and TRBJ1-2, with TRBD1 as a possible D gene (6 bases). The CDR3 DNA is TGTGCCAGCAGTTTCTTGGGCAGGGGTCCCATTAACTATGGCTACACCTTC. Its protein product is CASSFLGRGPINYGYTF.